This paragraph reports one T cell receptor beta chain. Some clones are missing from TCRdb's copy, which holds only in-frame ones; the method was immunoSEQ multiplex PCR. The sample lists nearly 350,000 clones, 85% to 90% occurring once. This entry is derived from a study of blood T cell repertoires in COVID-19. The source of this sequence is a woman in her 70s with COVID-19, enrolled during active disease. Sequencing was done on a sample of peripheral blood.

CDR3 bases: TGTGCCAGCAAAGTCGGGACAGGGCCCAACACCGGGGAGCTGTTTTTT. The encoded protein is CASKVGTGPNTGELFF. The chain recombines TRBV27 with TRBJ2-2; the match to TRBD1 covers 9 bases. Germline loops: CDR1 MNHEY, CDR2 SMNVEV (reference sequence). With 7 bases clipped from V and 2 bases from J, the junction kept 8 bases outside the gene matches. The length of the CDR3 is 16 residues.